This T cell receptor beta chain derives from a study of T cell responses to AZD1222 COVID-19 vaccine. Study summary: Analyses pooled second doses at about 4 or about 12 weeks.

CDR1 and CDR2 (germline): SGHRS, YFSETQ. V lost 7 bases and J 4 bases, leaving 23 bases between the germline ends. This CDR3 spans 16 amino acids. This table comes from immunoSEQ multiplex PCR, and its TCRdb copy is limited to in-frame clones, with some not included. Of about 130,000 clones in the sample, about 90% were seen once. This clone appeared a single time. Its antigen is unidentified. Whole-study results and caveats: A mostly white British donor set with more females was recruited, and clonal diversity was possibly underestimated. Only a handful of AZD1222 recipients, several in all, had baseline seropositivity.

The material was peripheral blood, obtained on day 0 of AZD1222 vaccination. This sequence originates from an adult in good health. The J gene is TRBJ1-1, the V gene TRBV5-1; D is undetermined. The CDR3 nucleotides are TGCGCCAGCCGGGTATACAGCTCCTCGGGAGCCACTGAAGCTTTCTTT. Translating gives CASRVYSSSGATEAFF.